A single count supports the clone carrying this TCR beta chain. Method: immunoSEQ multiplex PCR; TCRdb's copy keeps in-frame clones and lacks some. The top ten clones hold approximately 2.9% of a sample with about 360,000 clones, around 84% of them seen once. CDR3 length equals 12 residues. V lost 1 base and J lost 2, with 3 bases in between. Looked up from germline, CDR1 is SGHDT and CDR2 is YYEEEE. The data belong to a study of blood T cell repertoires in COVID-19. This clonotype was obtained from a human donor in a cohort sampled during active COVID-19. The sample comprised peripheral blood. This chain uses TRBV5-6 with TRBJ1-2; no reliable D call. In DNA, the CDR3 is TGTGCCAGCAGCTTGATAAACTATGGCTACACCTTC. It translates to CASSLINYGYTF.